The 10 T cell receptor beta chains reported below all come from one sample, sequenced in a study of blood T cell repertoires in COVID-19. The protocol was immunoSEQ multiplex PCR, while the TCRdb copy is restricted to in-frame clones and leaves out a portion. This table has roughly 190,000 clones, around 90% appearing once. The specimen sequenced was peripheral blood. These receptors were obtained from a man aged 50-59 years with acute or convalescent COVID-19.

This rearrangement joins TRBV11-3 to TRBJ2-5, with D possibly TRBD1 on 5 matching bases. The CDR3 has 13 amino acids. The V end was cut by 5 bases, the J end by 5 bases, with 12 bases between. Germline-derived CDR1 and CDR2 are SGHNT and YENEEA. The CDR3 DNA reads TGTGCCAGCAGCCTCAGGGTCGGGGAGACCCAGTACTTC. It codes for CASSLRVGETQYF.

The chain employs TRBV6-2 or TRBV6-3 and TRBJ1-5; tentative D call: TRBD1 (6 bases). Deletions cut 5 bases from V and 1 base from J, with 9 bases between. The CDR3 is 14 amino acids. The germline CDR1 and CDR2 sequences are MNHEY and SVGEGT. CDR3 residues: CASSPTGSNQPQHF. DNA of the CDR3: TGTGCCAGCAGTCCCACAGGGAGCAATCAGCCCCAGCATTTT.

This clone has only one observation. This sequence joins TRBV7-9 and TRBJ2-7, with 10 bases aligning to TRBD1. The germline gives CDR1 SEHNR, CDR2 FQNEAQ (reference sequence). Trimming at V came to 5 bases and at J to 5 bases, leaving 9 bases not matched to a gene. CDR3 size: 15 residues. The CDR3 sequence: CASSPVGTGDHEQYF. The CDR3, as DNA: TGTGCCAGCAGCCCGGTGGGGACAGGGGACCACGAGCAGTACTTC.

This chain uses TRBV5-4 with TRBJ2-7; 10 nucleotides line up with TRBD2. From germline, CDR1 is SGHNT and CDR2 YYREEE (reference sequence). This CDR3 is 16 amino acids long. V shed 0 bases, J shed 7 bases, and the junction held 10 bases outside the gene matches. CDR3 DNA: TGTGCCAGCAGCTTGGCGGCTAGCGGGAGAAAAAAAGAGCAGTACTTC. It is translated as CASSLAASGRKKEQYF.

This chain connects TRBV5-6 to TRBJ2-3; 8 nucleotides agree with TRBD2. Germline lookup yields CDR1 SGHDT and CDR2 YYEEEE. This CDR3 is 16 amino acids long. The trim removed 0 bases at V and 1 base at J, leaving 4 bases unmatched. CDR3 in DNA: TGTGCCAGCAGCTTGGGTCTAGCGGGTGGCACAGATACGCAGTATTTT. Its protein product is CASSLGLAGGTDTQYF.

The rearrangement uses TRBV29-1 and TRBJ1-1, with D possibly matching TRBD1 (5 bases). Germline-derived CDR1 and CDR2 are SQVTM and ANQGSEA. V dropped 7 bases and J dropped 0 bases, with 12 bases sitting between them. The CDR3 loop spans 13 amino acids. The CDR3 nucleotides read TGCAGCGCCGCCGGGGGGATGAACACTGAAGCTTTCTTT. Encoded protein: CSAAGGMNTEAFF.

The chain recombines TRBV4-2 with TRBJ1-5; TRBD1 might be the D (6 bases). Trimming removed 0 bases at V and 4 bases at J, with 13 bases between. The CDR3 covers 16 residues. Germline V CDR1 and CDR2: LGHNA, YNFKEQ. The CDR3 loop is CASSQDGGRVNQPQHF. Here the CDR3 DNA reads TGTGCCAGCAGCCAAGATGGGGGCAGAGTTAATCAGCCCCAGCATTTT.

The chain is built from TRBV6-5 and TRBJ1-2; 9 bases are a match to TRBD1. The CDR3 totals 16 residues. The germline V gene encodes CDR1 MNHEY and CDR2 SVGAGI. The ends lost 2 bases at V and 4 bases at J; junction bases unmatched: 8. The CDR3, as DNA: TGTGCCAGCAGTTACGCCCCGGGACAGGGCCGCTATGGCTACACCTTC. This sequence encodes CASSYAPGQGRYGYTF.

V usage is TRBV4-3 and J usage is TRBJ1-1, with TRBD1 identical over 12 bases. CDR3 size: 17 residues. The trim removed 0 bases at V and 1 base at J, leaving 3 bases unmatched. The germline V gene encodes CDR1 LGHNA and CDR2 YSLEER. The CDR3 sequence is CASSQDPGQGANTEAFF. CDR3 sequence (DNA): TGCGCCAGCAGCCAAGATCCGGGACAGGGGGCGAACACTGAAGCTTTCTTT.

The sample holds many counts of this clone. This chain links TRBV19 with TRBJ1-6, with 8 nucleotides matching TRBD1. The junction had 16 bases not matched to a gene; V was cut back by 5 bases and J by 4 bases. CDR1 and CDR2 from the germline V gene are LNHDA and SQIVND (reference sequence). CDR3 length: 19 amino acids. CDR3 sequence reads: CASSPQTFLQGDYNSPLHF. The CDR3 DNA sequence: TGTGCCAGTAGTCCACAGACTTTCCTACAGGGGGATTATAATTCACCCCTCCACTTT.